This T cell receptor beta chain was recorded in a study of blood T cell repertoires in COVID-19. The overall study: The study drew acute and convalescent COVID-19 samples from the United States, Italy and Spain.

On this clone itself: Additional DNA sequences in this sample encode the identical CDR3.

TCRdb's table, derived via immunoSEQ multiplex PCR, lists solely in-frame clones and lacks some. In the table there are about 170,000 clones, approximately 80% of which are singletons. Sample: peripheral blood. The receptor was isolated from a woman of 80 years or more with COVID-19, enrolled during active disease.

CDR3 coding DNA: TGCGCCAGCAGCTTACAGGACAACAATTCACCCCTCCACTTT. Protein product: CASSLQDNNSPLHF. The rearrangement links TRBV5-1 to TRBJ1-6, with a weak D call TRBD1 (5 bases). The CDR3 has 14 residues. The V and J ends lost 2 bases and 7 bases respectively, with 10 bases between them. CDR1 and CDR2 from the germline V gene are SGHRS and YFSETQ.